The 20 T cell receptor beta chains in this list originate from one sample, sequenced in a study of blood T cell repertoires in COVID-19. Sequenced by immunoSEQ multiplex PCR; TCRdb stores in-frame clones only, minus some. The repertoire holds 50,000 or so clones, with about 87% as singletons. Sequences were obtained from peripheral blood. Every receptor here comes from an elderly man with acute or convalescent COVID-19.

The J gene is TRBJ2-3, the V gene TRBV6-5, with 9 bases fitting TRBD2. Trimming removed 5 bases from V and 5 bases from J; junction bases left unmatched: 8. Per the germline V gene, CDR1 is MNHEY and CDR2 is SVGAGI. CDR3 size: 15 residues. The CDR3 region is CASSTIAGAGDTQYF. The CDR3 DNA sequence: TGTGCCAGCAGTACTATAGCGGGGGCGGGAGATACGCAGTATTTT.

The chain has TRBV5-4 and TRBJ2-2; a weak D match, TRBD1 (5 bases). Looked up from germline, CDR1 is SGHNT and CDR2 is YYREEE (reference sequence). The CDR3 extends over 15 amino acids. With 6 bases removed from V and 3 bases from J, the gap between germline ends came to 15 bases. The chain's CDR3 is CASKSGNQYTGELFF. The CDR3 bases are TGTGCCAGCAAATCAGGGAATCAGTACACCGGGGAGCTGTTTTTT.

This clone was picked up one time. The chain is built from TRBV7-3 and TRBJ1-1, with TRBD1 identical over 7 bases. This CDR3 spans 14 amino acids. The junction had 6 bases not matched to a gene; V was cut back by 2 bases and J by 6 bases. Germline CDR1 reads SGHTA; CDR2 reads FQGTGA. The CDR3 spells CASSLSRDSPEAFF. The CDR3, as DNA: TGTGCCAGCAGCTTATCCCGGGACAGCCCTGAAGCTTTCTTT. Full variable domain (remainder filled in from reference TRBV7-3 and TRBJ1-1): GAGVSQTPSNKVTEKGKYVELRCDPISGHTALYWYRQSLGQGPEFLIYFQGTGAADDSGLPNDRFFAVRPEGSVSTLKIQRTERGDSAVYLCASSLSRDSPEAFFGQGTRLTVV.

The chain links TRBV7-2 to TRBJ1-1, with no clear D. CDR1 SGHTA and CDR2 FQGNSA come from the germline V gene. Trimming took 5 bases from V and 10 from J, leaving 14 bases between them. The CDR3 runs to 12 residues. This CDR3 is CASSLAGRGAFF. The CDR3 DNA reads TGTGCCAGCAGCCTTGCCGGGAGAGGAGCTTTCTTT.

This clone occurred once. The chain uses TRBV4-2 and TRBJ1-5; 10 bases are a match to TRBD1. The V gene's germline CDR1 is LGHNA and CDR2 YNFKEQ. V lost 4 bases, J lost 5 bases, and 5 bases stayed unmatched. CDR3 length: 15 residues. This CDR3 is CASSLDRGRHQPQHF. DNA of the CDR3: TGTGCCAGCAGCCTTGACAGGGGGCGACATCAGCCCCAGCATTTT.

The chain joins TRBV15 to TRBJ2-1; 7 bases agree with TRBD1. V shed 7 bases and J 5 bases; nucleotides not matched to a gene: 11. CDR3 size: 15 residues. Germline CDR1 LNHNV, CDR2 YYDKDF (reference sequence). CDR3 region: CATTPDRVTHNEQFF. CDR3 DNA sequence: TGTGCCACCACCCCTGACAGGGTTACCCACAATGAGCAGTTCTTC.

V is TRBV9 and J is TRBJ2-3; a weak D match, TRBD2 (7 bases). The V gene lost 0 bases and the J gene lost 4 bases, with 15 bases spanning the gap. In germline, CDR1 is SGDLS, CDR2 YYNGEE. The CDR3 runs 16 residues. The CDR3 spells CASSVEEGGLSDTQYF. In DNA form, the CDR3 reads TGTGCCAGCAGCGTAGAGGAGGGGGGGTTGTCAGATACGCAGTATTTT.

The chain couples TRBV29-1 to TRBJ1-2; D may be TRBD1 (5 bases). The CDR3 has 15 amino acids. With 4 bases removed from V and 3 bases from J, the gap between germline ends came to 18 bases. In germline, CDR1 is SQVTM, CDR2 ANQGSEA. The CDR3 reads CSVASRLGGDYGYTF. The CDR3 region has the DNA TGCAGCGTTGCGTCCCGCTTGGGGGGGGACTATGGCTACACCTTC.

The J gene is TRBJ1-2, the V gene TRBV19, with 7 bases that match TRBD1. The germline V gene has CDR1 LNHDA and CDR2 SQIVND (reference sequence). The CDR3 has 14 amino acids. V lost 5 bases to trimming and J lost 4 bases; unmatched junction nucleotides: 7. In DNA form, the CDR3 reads TGTGCCAGTAGTTTACCGACAGGGATCTATGGCTACACCTTC. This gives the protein CASSLPTGIYGYTF. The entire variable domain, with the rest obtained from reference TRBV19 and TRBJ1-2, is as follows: DGGITQSPKYLFRKEGQNVTLSCEQNLNHDAMYWYRQDPGQGLRLIYYSQIVNDFQKGDIAEGYSVSREKKESFPLTVTSAQKNPTAFYLCASSLPTGIYGYTFGSGTRLTVV.

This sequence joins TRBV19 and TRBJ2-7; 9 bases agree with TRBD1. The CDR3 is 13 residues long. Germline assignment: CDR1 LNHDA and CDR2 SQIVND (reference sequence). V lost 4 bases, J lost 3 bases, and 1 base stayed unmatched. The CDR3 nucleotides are TGTGCCAGTAGTAGGGGACAGGGCTACGAGCAGTACTTC. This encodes CASSRGQGYEQYF.

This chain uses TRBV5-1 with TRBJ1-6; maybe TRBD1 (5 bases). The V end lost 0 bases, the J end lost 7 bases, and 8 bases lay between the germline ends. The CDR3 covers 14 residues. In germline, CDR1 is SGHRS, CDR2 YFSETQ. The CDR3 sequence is CASSLGQQNSPLHF. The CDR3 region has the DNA TGCGCCAGCAGCTTGGGACAGCAAAATTCACCCCTCCACTTT.

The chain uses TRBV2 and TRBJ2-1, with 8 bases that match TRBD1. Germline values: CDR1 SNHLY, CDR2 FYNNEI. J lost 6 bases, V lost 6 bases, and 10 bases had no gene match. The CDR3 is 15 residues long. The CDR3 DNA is TGTGCCAGCAGAGATACAGGGGGAGGTTTCAATGAGCAGTTCTTC. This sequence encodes CASRDTGGGFNEQFF. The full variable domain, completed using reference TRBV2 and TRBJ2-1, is EPEVTQTPSHQVTQMGQEVILRCVPISNHLYFYWYRQILGQKVEFLVSFYNNEISEKSEIFDDQFSVERPDGSNFTLKIRSTKLEDSAMYFCASRDTGGGFNEQFFGPGTRLTVL.

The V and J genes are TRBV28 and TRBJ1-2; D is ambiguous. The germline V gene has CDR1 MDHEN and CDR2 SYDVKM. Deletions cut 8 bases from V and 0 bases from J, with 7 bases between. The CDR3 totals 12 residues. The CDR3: CASQAANYGYTF. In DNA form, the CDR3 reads TGTGCCAGCCAGGCTGCTAACTATGGCTACACCTTC.

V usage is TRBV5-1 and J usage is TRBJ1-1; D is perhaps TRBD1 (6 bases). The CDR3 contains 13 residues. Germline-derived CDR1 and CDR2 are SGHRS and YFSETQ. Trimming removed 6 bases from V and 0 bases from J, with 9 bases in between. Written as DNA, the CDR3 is TGCGCCAGCACGGACAGACTGAACACTGAAGCTTTCTTT. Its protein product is CASTDRLNTEAFF.

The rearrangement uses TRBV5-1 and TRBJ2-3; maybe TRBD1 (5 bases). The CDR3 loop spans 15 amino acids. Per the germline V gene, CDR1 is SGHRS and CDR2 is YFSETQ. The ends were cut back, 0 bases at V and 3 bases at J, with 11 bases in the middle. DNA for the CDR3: TGCGCCAGCAGCTTGGAGGGCAGGGCTACAGATACGCAGTATTTT. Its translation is CASSLEGRATDTQYF.

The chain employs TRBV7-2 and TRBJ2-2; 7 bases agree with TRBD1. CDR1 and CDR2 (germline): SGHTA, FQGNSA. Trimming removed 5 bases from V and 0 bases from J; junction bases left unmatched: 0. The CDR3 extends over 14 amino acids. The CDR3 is CASSGTANTGELFF. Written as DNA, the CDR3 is TGTGCCAGCAGCGGGACAGCGAACACCGGGGAGCTGTTTTTT.

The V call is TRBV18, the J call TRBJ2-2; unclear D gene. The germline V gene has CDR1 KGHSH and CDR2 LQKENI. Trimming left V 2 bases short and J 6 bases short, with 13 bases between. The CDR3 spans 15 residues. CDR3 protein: CASSPGSFTAGELFF. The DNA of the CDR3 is TGTGCCAGCTCACCAGGCAGTTTTACCGCCGGGGAGCTGTTTTTT.

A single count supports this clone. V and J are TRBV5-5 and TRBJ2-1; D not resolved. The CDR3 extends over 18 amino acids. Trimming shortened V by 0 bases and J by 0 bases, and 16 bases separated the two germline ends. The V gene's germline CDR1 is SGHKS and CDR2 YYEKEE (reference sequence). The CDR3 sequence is CASSLDIVGYLSYNEQFF. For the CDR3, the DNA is TGTGCCAGCAGCTTGGATATCGTCGGGTACCTCTCCTACAATGAGCAGTTCTTC.

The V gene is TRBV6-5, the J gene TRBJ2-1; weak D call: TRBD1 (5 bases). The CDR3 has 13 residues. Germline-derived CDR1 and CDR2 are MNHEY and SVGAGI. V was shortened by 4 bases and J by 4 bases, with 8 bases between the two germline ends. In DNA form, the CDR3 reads TGTGCCAGCAGTTTTACAGGTTACAATGAGCAGTTCTTC. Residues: CASSFTGYNEQFF.

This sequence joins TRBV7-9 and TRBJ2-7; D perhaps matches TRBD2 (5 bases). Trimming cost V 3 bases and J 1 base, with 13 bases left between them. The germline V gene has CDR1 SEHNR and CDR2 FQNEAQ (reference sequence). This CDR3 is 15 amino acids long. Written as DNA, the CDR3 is TGTGCCAGCAGCTTGGAACGGGATCCATCCTACGAGCAGTACTTC. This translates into CASSLERDPSYEQYF.